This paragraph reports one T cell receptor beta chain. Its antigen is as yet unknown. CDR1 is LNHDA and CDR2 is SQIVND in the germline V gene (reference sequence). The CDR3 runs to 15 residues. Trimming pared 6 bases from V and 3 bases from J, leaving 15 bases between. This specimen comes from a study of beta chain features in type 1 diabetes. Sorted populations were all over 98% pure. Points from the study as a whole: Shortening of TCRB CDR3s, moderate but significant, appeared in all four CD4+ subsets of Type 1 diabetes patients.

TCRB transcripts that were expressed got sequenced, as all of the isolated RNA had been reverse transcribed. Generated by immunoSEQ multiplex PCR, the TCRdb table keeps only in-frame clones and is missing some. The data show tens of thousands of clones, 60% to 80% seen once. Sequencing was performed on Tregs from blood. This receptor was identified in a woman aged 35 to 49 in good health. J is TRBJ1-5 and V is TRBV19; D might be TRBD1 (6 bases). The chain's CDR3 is CASRVLQGPNQPQHF. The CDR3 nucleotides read TGTGCCAGTAGAGTTTTGCAGGGGCCCAATCAGCCCCAGCATTTT.